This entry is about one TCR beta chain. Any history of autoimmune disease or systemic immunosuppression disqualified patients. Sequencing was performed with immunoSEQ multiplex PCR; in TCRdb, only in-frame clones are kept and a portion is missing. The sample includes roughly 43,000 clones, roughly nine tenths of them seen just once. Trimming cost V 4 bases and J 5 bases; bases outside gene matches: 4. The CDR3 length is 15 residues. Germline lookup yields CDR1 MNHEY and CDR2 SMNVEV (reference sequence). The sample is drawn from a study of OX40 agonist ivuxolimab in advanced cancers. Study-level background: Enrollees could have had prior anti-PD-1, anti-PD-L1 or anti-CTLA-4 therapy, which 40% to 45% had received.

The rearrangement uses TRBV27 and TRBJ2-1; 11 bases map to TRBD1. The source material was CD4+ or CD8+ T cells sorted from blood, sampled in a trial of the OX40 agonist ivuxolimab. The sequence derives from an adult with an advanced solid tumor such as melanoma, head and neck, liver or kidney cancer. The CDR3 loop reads CASSSGTGGDNEQFF. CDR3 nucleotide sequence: TGTGCCAGCAGTTCCGGGACAGGGGGTGACAATGAGCAGTTCTTC.